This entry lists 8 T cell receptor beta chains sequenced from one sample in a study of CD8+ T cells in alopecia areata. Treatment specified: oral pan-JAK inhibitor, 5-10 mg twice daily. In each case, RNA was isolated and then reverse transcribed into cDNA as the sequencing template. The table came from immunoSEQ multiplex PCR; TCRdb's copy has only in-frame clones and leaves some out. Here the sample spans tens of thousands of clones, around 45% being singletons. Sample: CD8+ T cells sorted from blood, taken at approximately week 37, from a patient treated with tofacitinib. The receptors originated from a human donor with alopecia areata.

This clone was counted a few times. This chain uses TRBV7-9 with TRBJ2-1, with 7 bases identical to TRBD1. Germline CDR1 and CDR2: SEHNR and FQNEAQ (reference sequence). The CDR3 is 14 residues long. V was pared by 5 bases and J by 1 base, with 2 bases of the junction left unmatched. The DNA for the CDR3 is TGTGCCAGCAGCCCACAGGGGTCCTACAATGAGCAGTTCTTC. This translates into CASSPQGSYNEQFF.

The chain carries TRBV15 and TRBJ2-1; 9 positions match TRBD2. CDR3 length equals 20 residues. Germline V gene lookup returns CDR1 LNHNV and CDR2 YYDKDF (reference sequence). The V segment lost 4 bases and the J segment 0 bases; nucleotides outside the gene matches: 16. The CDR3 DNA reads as TGTGCCACCAGCACCAATAAGCGGGAGGCTCTCGATGGCTCCTACAATGAGCAGTTCTTC. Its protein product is CATSTNKREALDGSYNEQFF.

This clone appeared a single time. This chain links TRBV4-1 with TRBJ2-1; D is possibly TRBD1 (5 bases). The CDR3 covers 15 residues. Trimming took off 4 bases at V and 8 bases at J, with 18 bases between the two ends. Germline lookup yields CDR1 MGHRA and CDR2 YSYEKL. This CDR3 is CASSPLYLGPDEQFF. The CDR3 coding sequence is TGCGCCAGCAGCCCCCTTTATTTGGGGCCCGATGAGCAGTTCTTC.

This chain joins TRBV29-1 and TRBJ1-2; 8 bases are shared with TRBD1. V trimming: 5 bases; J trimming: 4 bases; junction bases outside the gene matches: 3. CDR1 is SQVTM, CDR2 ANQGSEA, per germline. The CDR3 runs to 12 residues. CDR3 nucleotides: TGCAGCGTTCAGGACAGGGCCTATGGCTACACCTTC. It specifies CSVQDRAYGYTF.

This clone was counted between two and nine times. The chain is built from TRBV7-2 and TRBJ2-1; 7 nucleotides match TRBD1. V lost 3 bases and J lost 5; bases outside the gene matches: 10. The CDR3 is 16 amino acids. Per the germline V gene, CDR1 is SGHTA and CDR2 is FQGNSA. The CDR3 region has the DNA TGTGCCAGCAGCTTCGGACTCCGGGACAGCAACAATGAGCAGTTCTTC. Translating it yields CASSFGLRDSNNEQFF. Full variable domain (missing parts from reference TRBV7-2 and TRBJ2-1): GAGVSQSPSNKVTEKGKDVELRCDPISGHTALYWYRQSLGQGLEFLIYFQGNSAPDKSGLPSDRFSAERTGGSVSTLTIQRTQQEDSAVYLCASSFGLRDSNNEQFFGPGTRLTVL.

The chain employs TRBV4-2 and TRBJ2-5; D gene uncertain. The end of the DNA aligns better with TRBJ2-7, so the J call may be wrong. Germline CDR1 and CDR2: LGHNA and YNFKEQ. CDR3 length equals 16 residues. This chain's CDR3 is CASSQVGFRVRDEQYF. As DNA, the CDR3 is TGTGCCAGCAGCCAAGTGGGGTTCCGGGTTAGGGACGAGCAGTACTTC.

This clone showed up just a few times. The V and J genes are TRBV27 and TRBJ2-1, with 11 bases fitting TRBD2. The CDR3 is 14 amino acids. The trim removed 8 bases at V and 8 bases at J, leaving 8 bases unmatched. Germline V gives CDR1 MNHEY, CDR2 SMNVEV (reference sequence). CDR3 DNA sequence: TGTGCCAGCGTGGGACTAGCGGCCCCCTATGAGCAGTTCTTC. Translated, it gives CASVGLAAPYEQFF.

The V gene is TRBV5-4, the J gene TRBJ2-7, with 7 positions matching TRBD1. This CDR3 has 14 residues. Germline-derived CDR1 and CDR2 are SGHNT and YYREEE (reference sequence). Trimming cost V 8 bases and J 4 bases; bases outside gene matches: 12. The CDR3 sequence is CARPEGQQTYEQYF. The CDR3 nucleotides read TGTGCCAGACCCGAGGGACAGCAAACATACGAGCAGTACTTC. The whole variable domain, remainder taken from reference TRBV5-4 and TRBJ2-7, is ETGVTQSPTHLIKTRGQQVTLRCSSQSGHNTVSWYQQALGQGPQFIFQYYREEENGRGNFPPRFSGLQFPNYSSELNVNALELDDSALYLCARPEGQQTYEQYFGPGTRLTVT.